Presented here are 9 T cell receptor beta chains from one specimen sequenced in a study of shared clonotypes between healthy human individuals. TCRdb keeps only in-frame clones here, not all; method: immunoSEQ multiplex PCR. The table has fewer than 1.8 million clones, approximately 98.5% seen once. The sample comprised naive CD4+ T cells sorted from blood. Indicated subset: CD45RA+ positively selected. Receptors originate from a man aged 25 to 40 in good health.

CDR3 protein: CASGQWAERYNEQFF. CDR3 nucleotide sequence: TGTGCCAGCGGCCAGTGGGCGGAACGGTACAATGAGCAGTTCTTC. V and J are TRBV6-5 and TRBJ2-1; no definite D call. Germline assignment: CDR1 MNHEY and CDR2 SVGAGI. Trimming cost V 8 bases and J 4 bases, with 18 bases left between them. This CDR3 is 15 amino acids long.

The chain combines TRBV7-2 with TRBJ2-4, with TRBD1 as a possible D gene (5 bases). Germline V CDR1 and CDR2: SGHTA, FQGNSA. Trimming pared 5 bases from V and 0 bases from J, leaving 14 bases between. The CDR3 has 16 amino acids. The CDR3 nucleotides read TGTGCCAGCAGCCGACAGACGCTACTAGCCAAAAACATTCAGTACTTC. Encoded protein: CASSRQTLLAKNIQYF.

The chain uses TRBV5-6 and TRBJ1-1; D uncertain. Trimming took off 0 bases at V and 3 bases at J, with 12 bases between the two ends. From germline, CDR1 is SGHDT and CDR2 YYEEEE. The CDR3 is 15 residues long. CDR3 protein: CASSLEVRQHTEAFF. The CDR3 DNA follows: TGTGCCAGCAGCTTGGAGGTTAGACAACACACTGAAGCTTTCTTT.

This sequence joins TRBV19 and TRBJ1-2; 7 positions agree with TRBD1. CDR3 length: 14 residues. The V gene end was trimmed by 6 bases and the J gene end by 4 bases; junction bases not matched to a gene: 8. Germline CDR1 LNHDA, CDR2 SQIVND (reference sequence). CDR3 coding DNA: TGTGCCAGTAGGTCTACAGGGGCCGGCTATGGCTACACCTTC. Protein sequence: CASRSTGAGYGYTF.

This chain joins TRBV18 and TRBJ2-6, with D maybe TRBD1 (6 bases). Trimming cost V 3 bases and J 0 bases, with 18 bases left between them. This CDR3 region has 19 residues. Per germline, CDR1 KGHSH and CDR2 LQKENI. The CDR3 loop reads CASSPTGLTPSSGANVLTF. For the CDR3, the DNA is TGTGCCAGCTCACCTACAGGGTTAACTCCCAGCTCTGGGGCCAACGTCCTGACTTTC.

V and J are TRBV7-2 and TRBJ2-1, with D possibly matching TRBD2 (6 bases). V was clipped by 5 bases and J by 0 bases, with 11 bases between them. The germline V gene has CDR1 SGHTA and CDR2 FQGNSA. This CDR3 comprises 15 residues. Here the CDR3 DNA reads TGTGCCAGCAGCCGGGACTCCGGCTCCTACAATGAGCAGTTCTTC. Encoded protein: CASSRDSGSYNEQFF. The variable domain in full, with the rest retrieved from reference TRBV7-2 and TRBJ2-1, is GAGVSQSPSNKVTEKGKDVELRCDPISGHTALYWYRQSLGQGLEFLIYFQGNSAPDKSGLPSDRFSAERTGGSVSTLTIQRTQQEDSAVYLCASSRDSGSYNEQFFGPGTRLTVL.

The chain is built from TRBV7-2 and TRBJ2-1; D gene unclear. This CDR3 is 15 amino acids long. Trimming left V 1 base short and J 6 bases short, with 13 bases between. The germline gives CDR1 SGHTA, CDR2 FQGNSA. CDR3 DNA sequence: TGTGCCAGCAGCTTAGAAGGTGTTCGTACCAATGAGCAGTTCTTC. Protein sequence: CASSLEGVRTNEQFF.

This chain connects TRBV28 to TRBJ1-2, with D possibly matching TRBD1 (5 bases). V was cut by 2 bases and J by 5 bases, with 9 bases left in between. CDR3 size: 13 residues. Per germline, CDR1 MDHEN and CDR2 SYDVKM. DNA for the CDR3: TGTGCCAGCAGTTTACAGGGAGAATATGGCTACACCTTC. Its translation is CASSLQGEYGYTF.

The chain has TRBV2 and TRBJ2-3, with 9 positions matching TRBD2. CDR1 is SNHLY, CDR2 FYNNEI, per germline. The CDR3 is 16 amino acids. The ends lost 7 bases at V and 3 bases at J; junction bases unmatched: 11. The CDR3 sequence is CASTSSGIGVTDTQYF. Written as DNA, the CDR3 is TGTGCCAGCACCTCTAGCGGGATTGGCGTGACAGATACGCAGTATTTT. Full variable domain (rest looked up from reference TRBV2 and TRBJ2-3): EPEVTQTPSHQVTQMGQEVILRCVPISNHLYFYWYRQILGQKVEFLVSFYNNEISEKSEIFDDQFSVERPDGSNFTLKIRSTKLEDSAMYFCASTSSGIGVTDTQYFGPGTRLTVL.